This note documents a single TCR beta chain sequence. Its antigen is unidentified. An end of the junction does not agree with germline; a read error may underlie this. This record belongs to a study of Ad26.COV2.S vaccination and SARS-CoV-2 variants. Study-level points and caveats: Placebo recipients showed lower spike-specific TCR breadth than vaccinees.

The germline V gene encodes CDR1 WNHNN and CDR2 SYGVQD (reference sequence). The length of the CDR3 is 14 residues. Measured with immunoSEQ multiplex PCR; TCRdb has only the in-frame clones, and not every one. The profile shows about 480,000 clones, around 88% of them singletons. Treatment of the sample: roughly 19 received Ad26.COV2.S at low or high dose, single or two shots; about 5 received placebo; per-sample allocation not given. Day 63 after the first injection of vaccine or placebo was the sampling time. The origin of this receptor is a person aged 18-65 years who received the Ad26.COV2.S COVID-19 vaccine or a placebo. The chain employs TRBV10-1 and TRBJ1-2, with D perhaps matching TRBD1 (5 bases). Sequencing was performed on peripheral blood, taken in a trial of Ad26.COV2.S vaccine versus placebo. DNA of the CDR3: TGCGCCAGCACCCTCCCTCCCAGGGCCTATGGCTACATCTTC. Protein product: CASTLPPRAYGYIF.